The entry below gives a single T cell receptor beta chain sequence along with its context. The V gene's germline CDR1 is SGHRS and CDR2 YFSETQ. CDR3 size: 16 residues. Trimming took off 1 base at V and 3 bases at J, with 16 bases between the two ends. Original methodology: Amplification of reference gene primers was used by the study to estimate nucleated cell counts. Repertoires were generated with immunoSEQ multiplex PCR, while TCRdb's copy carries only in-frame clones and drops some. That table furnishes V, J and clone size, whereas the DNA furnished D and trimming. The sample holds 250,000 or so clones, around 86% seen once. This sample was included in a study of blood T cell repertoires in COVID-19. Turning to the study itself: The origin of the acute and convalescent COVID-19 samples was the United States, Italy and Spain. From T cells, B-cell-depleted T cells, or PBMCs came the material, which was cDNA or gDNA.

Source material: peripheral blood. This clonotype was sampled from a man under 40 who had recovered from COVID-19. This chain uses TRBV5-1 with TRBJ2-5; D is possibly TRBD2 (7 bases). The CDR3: CASSLTLSGGKETQYF. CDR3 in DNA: TGCGCCAGCAGCTTGACCCTATCGGGGGGCAAAGAGACCCAGTACTTC.